One sample yielded the 24 T cell receptor beta chains listed below, sequenced in a study of CD8 T cells in Susac syndrome. Reverse transcription of roughly 0.5 to 1 ug RNA was performed with random hexamers. TCRdb reprocessed the immunoSEQ multiplex PCR reads with MiXCR, giving one entry per CDR3 protein. The sample includes 150,000 to 200,000 distinct CDR3 sequences, approximately 96% seen only once; the top ten take around 0.1%. The sequenced sample consisted of CD4+ T cells from PBMCs. All receptors derive from a human donor with Susac syndrome.

This chain uses TRBV7-2 with TRBJ2-7, with 9 bases fitting TRBD1. V gave up 6 bases and J gave up 5 bases; unmatched junction bases: 11. The CDR3 length is 15 residues. Germline-derived CDR1 and CDR2 are SGHTA and FQGNSA. The CDR3 loop is CASSSNNRGLDEQYF. CDR3 DNA: TGTGCCAGCAGTTCAAACAACAGGGGGCTGGACGAGCAGTACTTC.

The V and J genes are TRBV5-1 and TRBJ1-1; possible D gene TRBD1, 6 bases. The V end was cut by 2 bases, the J end by 5 bases, with 25 bases between. The germline gives CDR1 SGHRS, CDR2 YFSETQ. The CDR3 has 18 residues. The CDR3 loop is CASSFRDGLLLGGTEAFF. The CDR3 coding sequence is TGCGCCAGCAGCTTCCGGGACGGACTACTGCTAGGGGGTACTGAAGCTTTCTTT.

Written as DNA, the CDR3 is TGTGCCAGCAGCCAGGCTCGGGGCAAATATAATTCACCCCTCCACTTT. As protein: CASSQARGKYNSPLHF. The chain links TRBV14 to TRBJ1-6; the D gene is possibly TRBD1 (5 bases). V was trimmed by 3 bases and J by 4 bases, leaving 13 bases between them. Germline-derived CDR1 and CDR2 are SGHDN and FVKESK. The CDR3 loop spans 16 amino acids.

The V gene is TRBV30, the J gene TRBJ1-2, with 7 bases matching TRBD1. The CDR3 extends over 13 amino acids. J was trimmed by 7 bases and V by 2 bases; bases with no gene match: 7. Germline V gene sequence: CDR1 GTSNPN, CDR2 SVGIG (reference sequence). The CDR3 loop reads CAWSQTGETGYTF. The CDR3 nucleotides read TGTGCCTGGAGTCAAACAGGGGAGACTGGCTACACCTTC.

J is TRBJ2-5 and V is TRBV7-9; D is uncertain. Germline loops: CDR1 SEHNR, CDR2 FQNEAQ (reference sequence). The CDR3 loop spans 12 amino acids. Trimming removed 8 bases at V and 0 bases at J, with 7 bases between. For the CDR3, the DNA is TGTGCCAGCGGGTTTCACCAAGAGACCCAGTACTTC. Amino acid sequence: CASGFHQETQYF.

This chain connects TRBV10-3 to TRBJ2-7; 9 nucleotides align to TRBD1. Trimming cost V 1 base and J 4 bases; bases outside gene matches: 5. CDR1 and CDR2 (germline): ENHRY, SYGVKD. The CDR3 loop spans 15 amino acids. The CDR3 sequence: CAISEFVGTGYEQYF. CDR3 nucleotide sequence: TGTGCCATCAGTGAGTTCGTGGGGACAGGGTACGAGCAGTACTTC.

The V and J genes are TRBV18 and TRBJ1-1; D is ambiguous. Germline V gene lookup returns CDR1 KGHSH and CDR2 LQKENI. This CDR3 contains 15 residues. The V gene lost 3 bases and the J gene lost 0 bases, with 11 bases spanning the gap. CDR3 bases: TGTGCCAGCTCACCCCCGTTCGCGCTGAACACTGAAGCTTTCTTT. Translation: CASSPPFALNTEAFF.

The chain carries TRBV7-6 and TRBJ1-1, with D possibly matching TRBD1 (5 bases). Trimming cost V 1 base and J 10 bases, with 22 bases left between them. The CDR3 extends over 16 amino acids. CDR1 and CDR2 (germline): SGHVS, FNYEAQ. CDR3 in DNA: TGTGCCAGCAGCTTAGATGGGTTTCTGGGGACTCGAGGAGCTTTCTTT. It translates to CASSLDGFLGTRGAFF.

The chain joins TRBV14 to TRBJ2-4; D not certain. The CDR3 runs 11 residues. The ends were cut back, 3 bases at V and 13 bases at J, with 10 bases in the middle. Germline CDR1 reads SGHDN; CDR2 reads FVKESK. CDR3 DNA: TGTGCCAGCAGCCAGGTAACAGCACAGTACTTC. Protein: CASSQVTAQYF.

This chain connects TRBV25-1 to TRBJ1-6; 9 bases match TRBD1. This CDR3 is built from 16 residues. Per the germline V gene, CDR1 is MGHDK and CDR2 is SYGVNS. V trimming: 4 bases; J trimming: 5 bases; junction bases outside the gene matches: 6. This chain's CDR3 is CASSGGTGSNNSPLHF. The CDR3 bases are TGTGCCAGCAGTGGGGGGACAGGGTCCAATAATTCACCCCTCCACTTT.

The J gene is TRBJ2-7, the V gene TRBV20-1, with a tentative D call TRBD1 (5 bases). There are 11 residues in the CDR3. With 8 bases removed from V and 2 bases from J, the gap between germline ends came to 10 bases. Germline lookup yields CDR1 DFQATT and CDR2 SNEGSKA (reference sequence). CDR3 nucleotides: TGCAGTTTCGACAGTACCTACGAGCAGTACTTC. Translation gives CSFDSTYEQYF.

V usage is TRBV7-9 and J usage is TRBJ2-7, with 12 positions matching TRBD1. The CDR3 consists of 16 residues. The germline V gene has CDR1 SEHNR and CDR2 FQNEAQ (reference sequence). V lost 3 bases to trimming and J lost 8 bases; unmatched junction nucleotides: 11. The CDR3 bases are TGTGCCAGCAGCTTGGCCTCCGGGACAGGGGGCGGTAAGCAGTACTTC. It codes for CASSLASGTGGGKQYF.

The chain is built from TRBV30 and TRBJ1-1; D gene ambiguous. Per germline, CDR1 GTSNPN and CDR2 SVGIG (reference sequence). The CDR3 is 15 residues long. V lost 1 base and J lost 4, with 16 bases in between. DNA of the CDR3: TGTGCCTGGAGTGGAAAGATTTCGCGTGGCACTGAAGCTTTCTTT. Protein sequence: CAWSGKISRGTEAFF.

The V call is TRBV14, the J call TRBJ1-2; D may be TRBD1 (6 bases). V gave up 0 bases and J gave up 6 bases, with 11 bases separating them. The CDR3 loop spans 14 amino acids. Germline CDR1 and CDR2: SGHDN and FVKESK. The CDR3 DNA sequence: TGTGCCAGCAGCCAAGATCGAGGGGGGGATGGCTACACCTTC. Encoded protein: CASSQDRGGDGYTF.

This sequence joins TRBV12-3 or TRBV12-4 and TRBJ1-2; no definite D call. This CDR3 contains 13 residues. Trimming cost V 2 bases and J 2 bases, with 6 bases left between them. The DNA of the CDR3 is TGTGCCAGCAGTTTAAAGGGAAACTATGGCTACACCTTC. Amino acid sequence: CASSLKGNYGYTF.

This clonotype was observed once. This chain joins TRBV18 and TRBJ2-5; the match to TRBD1 covers 9 bases. After removal of 4 bases from V and 0 bases from J, the junction contained 3 bases not matched to a gene. CDR1 and CDR2 from the germline V gene are KGHSH and LQKENI. CDR3 length: 15 amino acids. The CDR3 region is CASSLWDRDQETQYF. In DNA form, the CDR3 reads TGTGCCAGCTCACTTTGGGACAGGGACCAAGAGACCCAGTACTTC.

This clonotype was recorded only once. This sequence joins TRBV27 and TRBJ2-7; tentatively, D is TRBD1 (5 bases). The CDR3 contains 14 residues. Germline loops: CDR1 MNHEY, CDR2 SMNVEV (reference sequence). V was pared by 8 bases and J by 3 bases, with 17 bases between. The CDR3: CASSLQGANYEQYF. In DNA form, the CDR3 reads TGTGCCAGCTCCTTACAAGGGGCTAACTACGAGCAGTACTTC.

The V gene is TRBV11-3, the J gene TRBJ2-2, with 7 bases that match TRBD1. This CDR3 contains 14 residues. V shed 3 bases, J shed 5 bases, and the junction held 3 bases outside the gene matches. Germline loops: CDR1 SGHNT, CDR2 YENEEA. CDR3 sequence: CASSFEGATGELFF. CDR3 in DNA: TGTGCCAGCAGCTTCGAGGGGGCGACCGGGGAGCTGTTTTTT.

The count of this clonotype is one. One end of the junction varies from germline; a read error may be responsible. The chain recombines TRBV3-1 with TRBJ2-3; unclear D gene. Germline V lookup: CDR1 LGHDT, CDR2 YNNKEL (reference sequence). The CDR3 length is 14 residues. CDR3 region: CASSQDHPRDTQYF. The CDR3, as DNA: TGTGCCAGCAGTCAAGATCATCCCCGAGATACGCAGTATTTT.

The chain uses TRBV30 and TRBJ1-2; 7 bases line up with TRBD1. With V trimmed by 2 bases and J by 4 bases, 4 bases remained unmatched. The CDR3 is made up of 13 amino acids. Looked up from germline, CDR1 is GTSNPN and CDR2 is SVGIG (reference sequence). The CDR3 DNA is TGTGCCTGGAGTACACAGGGGACCTATGGCTACACCTTC. Amino acid sequence: CAWSTQGTYGYTF.

This chain connects TRBV29-1 to TRBJ2-7; D unclear. Germline loops: CDR1 SQVTM, CDR2 ANQGSEA. Trimming cost V 1 base and J 3 bases, with 7 bases left between them. The CDR3 length is 12 residues. CDR3 in DNA: TGCAGCGTTGAAGTGATGGGCTACGAGCAGTACTTC. As protein: CSVEVMGYEQYF.

This clonotype was detected only once. The chain combines TRBV7-2 with TRBJ1-2; D unclear. Trimming shortened V by 1 base and J by 1 base, and 10 bases separated the two germline ends. Germline V gene lookup returns CDR1 SGHTA and CDR2 FQGNSA. The CDR3 extends over 15 amino acids. The CDR3: CASSLGSGVNYGYTF. The DNA of the CDR3 is TGTGCCAGCAGCTTAGGTTCCGGGGTTAACTATGGCTACACCTTC.

The V gene is TRBV29-1, the J gene TRBJ2-7; D possibly matches TRBD1 or TRBD2 (5 bases each). The V and J ends lost 5 bases and 3 bases respectively, with 14 bases between them. The CDR3 runs 13 residues. CDR1 is SQVTM, CDR2 ANQGSEA, per germline. The CDR3 here is CSVKRDHLYEQYF. Written as DNA, the CDR3 is TGCAGCGTTAAAAGGGACCATCTCTACGAGCAGTACTTC.

The gene calls are TRBV12-3 or TRBV12-4 and TRBJ1-6; D gene ambiguous. Trimming removed 2 bases at V and 16 bases at J, with 12 bases between. The CDR3 loop spans 12 amino acids. The CDR3 DNA reads TGTGCCAGCAGTTTATTCCGGGAATTACTCCACTTT. This translates into CASSLFRELLHF.